These T cell receptor beta chains were read from a single sample in a study of blood T cells in healthy people across ages. TCRdb reprocessed the 5' RACE reads via MiXCR and lists one record per CDR3 protein. Found here are some 760,000 distinct CDR3 sequences, 25% of them singletons; the top ten hold roughly 9%. These sequences were also reported in another study, on T cells of mothers and their children.

Sample: blood. Receptors were obtained from a boy younger than 18 in good health. Each CDR3 is given with its conserved first and last residue. A D gene is named only where the DNA matches it firmly. Size is omitted from some rows. Given values are once, few, many or a class for expanded clones.

D	V	J	size	DNA	CDR3
-	TRBV5-6	TRBJ2-2	few	TGTGCCAGCAGCTATAGAGGGCGCGATTACACCGGGGAGCTGTTTTTT	CASSYRGRDYTGELFF
-	TRBV4-2	TRBJ2-1	-	TGTGCCAGCAGCCAACCAGGGGTCCGTAACAATGAGCAGTTCTTC	CASSQPGVRNNEQFF
TRBD2	TRBV29-1	TRBJ2-1	-	TGCAGCACCGGACTAGCGGGAGGAGGGCAGTTCTTC	CSTGLAGGGQFF
TRBD1	TRBV6-4	TRBJ2-1	-	TGTGCCAGCAGTGACTCGACAGGGGGCGATGAGCAGTTCTTC	CASSDSTGGDEQFF
-	TRBV29-1	TRBJ2-7	few	TGCAGCGTTGCCCCCCTCGGCGTCTCCTACGAGCAGTACTTC	CSVAPLGVSYEQYF
-	TRBV27	TRBJ2-7	few	TGTGCCAGTAGTTTACGGTCGCAGGCCTCCTACGAGCAGTACTTC	CASSLRSQASYEQYF
TRBD1	TRBV2	TRBJ2-7	-	TGTGCCGGAGGAATTAAGGACAGGGCCTACGAGCAGTACTTC	CAGGIKDRAYEQYF
TRBD1	TRBV9	TRBJ1-1	-	TGTGCCAGCAGCAAGACAGGGGGCCCGAAGGCTTTCTTT	CASSKTGGPKAFF
-	TRBV10-2	TRBJ2-5	-	TGCGCCAGCAGTGAACTGTTTCAAGAGACCCAGTACTTC	CASSELFQETQYF
-	TRBV20-1	TRBJ1-3	-	TGCAGTGCTCCACAGGGCTCCGGAAACACCATATATTTT	CSAPQGSGNTIYF
-	TRBV6-6	TRBJ2-7	few	TGTGCCAGCAATATCCCGGGAACCTACGAGCAGTACTTC	CASNIPGTYEQYF
TRBD2	TRBV7-2	TRBJ2-3	-	TGTGCCAGCAGCTCCCCGGGACTAGCGGTCACAGATACGCAGTATTTT	CASSSPGLAVTDTQYF
TRBD2	TRBV20-1	TRBJ2-3	few	TGCAGTGCTGGGACTAGCGGTACAGATACGCAGTATTTT	CSAGTSGTDTQYF
TRBD1	TRBV7-9	TRBJ1-1	-	TGTGCCAGCAGCCCAGACAGGGGTTTTGTAGAAGCTTTCTTT	CASSPDRGFVEAFF
-	TRBV20-1	TRBJ2-5	-	TGCAGTGCTAGAGATCTGAACTACCAAGAGACCCAGTACTTC	CSARDLNYQETQYF
-	TRBV11-2	TRBJ2-5	-	TGTGCCAGCAGCTTAAGGGGGGCGCAGGGAGAGACCCAGTACTTC	CASSLRGAQGETQYF
TRBD1	TRBV29-1	TRBJ2-1	-	TGCAGCGTTGTAGGGGGCAGAGATGAAACCTACAATGAGCAGTTCTTC	CSVVGGRDETYNEQFF
-	TRBV4-1	TRBJ1-5	-	TGCGCCAGCAGCCAAGCGATGGGTGAATTCGATCAGCCCCAGCATTTT	CASSQAMGEFDQPQHF
-	TRBV20-1	TRBJ1-6	-	TGCAGTGCTACCCAGGGATACGATTCACCCCTCCACTTT	CSATQGYDSPLHF
-	TRBV20-1	TRBJ2-4	few	TGCAGTGCTAGCGGGCAGGGGCTTGCCAAAAACATTCAGTACTTC	CSASGQGLAKNIQYF
TRBD1	TRBV5-6	TRBJ2-7	-	TGTGCCAGCAGCTCGGGACAGGGTATTGCCGAGCAGTACTTC	CASSSGQGIAEQYF
-	TRBV5-5	TRBJ2-4	-	TGTGCCAGCAGCTTCCGCCCTGGAGGATCCAAAAACATTCAGTACTTC	CASSFRPGGSKNIQYF
TRBD2	TRBV10-3	TRBJ2-3	few	TGTGCCATCCTTAGCGGGACCCGCACAGATACGCAGTATTTT	CAILSGTRTDTQYF
-	TRBV12-3/TRBV12-4	TRBJ1-1	-	TGTGCCAGCAGTTTAATGTACAGGGAGAGCCCTGAAGCTTTCTTT	CASSLMYRESPEAFF
-	TRBV29-1	TRBJ1-1	few	TGCAGCGTTGGAGGGCTAACTGAAGCTTTCTTT	CSVGGLTEAFF
-	TRBV15	TRBJ2-2	-	TGTGCCACCCGACAGGATGAGAACACCGGGGAGCTGTTTTTT	CATRQDENTGELFF
-	TRBV29-1	TRBJ2-1	-	TGCAGCGTTGGCGCTTGGGACGATCAAGACAATGAGCAGTTCTTC	CSVGAWDDQDNEQFF
-	TRBV28	TRBJ2-7	few	TGTGCCAGCAGAACTCCGGGACTCAGGGGGAGTGCGTACGAGCAGTACTTC	CASRTPGLRGSAYEQYF
-	TRBV9	TRBJ1-1	few	TGTGCCAGCAATCAGGGCAATCGGGACACTGAAGCTTTCTTT	CASNQGNRDTEAFF
-	TRBV7-2	TRBJ2-3	-	TGTGCCAGCAGCTTAGGGGAGAAAAGGACAGATACGCAGTATTTT	CASSLGEKRTDTQYF
TRBD1	TRBV11-2	TRBJ1-4	-	TGTGCCAGCAGCTTAGTAGCAGGGGGGACGGCTAATGAAAAACTGTTTTTT	CASSLVAGGTANEKLFF
-	TRBV28	TRBJ1-3	-	TGTGCCAGCCTCGGGTTCCCTGGAAACACCATATATTTT	CASLGFPGNTIYF
-	TRBV28	TRBJ2-7	few	TGTGCCAGCAGTTTTCAGGGGTACTACGAGCAGTACTTC	CASSFQGYYEQYF
-	TRBV5-1	TRBJ1-2	once	TGCGCCAGGCTAGGCGGTGGCTACACCTTC	CARLGGGYTF
-	TRBV3-1	TRBJ2-4	-	TGTGCCAGCAGCCTCCTAGCCGCGGGCGGAAACATTCAGTACTTC	CASSLLAAGGNIQYF
-	TRBV9	TRBJ1-4	-	TGTGCCAGCAGCGATGGAGGACGGGAGAATGAAAAACTGTTTTTT	CASSDGGRENEKLFF
TRBD1	TRBV14	TRBJ2-3	-	TGCGCCAGCAGCCAAGGGGACAGGGAATTCCCAGATACGCAGTATTTT	CASSQGDREFPDTQYF
TRBD1	TRBV4-2	TRBJ2-2	-	TGTGCCAGCAGCCAAGACACAGGGGGCGGGTACACCGGGGAGCTGTTTTTT	CASSQDTGGGYTGELFF
-	TRBV20-1	TRBJ1-4	-	TGCAGTGCTAGAGAACACTATAATGAAAAACTGTTTTTT	CSAREHYNEKLFF
-	TRBV20-1	TRBJ2-6	-	TGCAGTGCTAGTCCGGGACGGGCCTCTGGGGCCAACGTCCTGACTTTC	CSASPGRASGANVLTF
TRBD2	TRBV2	TRBJ2-5	few	TGTGCCAGCATGGAGGGACTAGCGGGGACTTTACAGGAGACCCAGTACTTC	CASMEGLAGTLQETQYF
TRBD1	TRBV9	TRBJ2-2	few	TGTGCCAGCAATGAAGGAGGGCAGGGGGCAACCGGGGAGCTGTTTTTT	CASNEGGQGATGELFF
-	TRBV6-2/TRBV6-3	TRBJ1-1	-	TGTGCCAGCAGTTACTCGAGGACAGACCTGAACACTGAAGCTTTCTTT	CASSYSRTDLNTEAFF
-	TRBV7-2	TRBJ2-3	-	TGTCTTCGGGGGGCGGAAGATACGCAGTATTTT	CLRGAEDTQYF
TRBD1	TRBV29-1	TRBJ2-5	few	TGCAGCGTGGGACAGGGGCGAGAGACCCAGTACTTC	CSVGQGRETQYF
-	TRBV20-1	TRBJ1-5	-	TGCAGTGCCACACCAGAGGGGAAATTTAGCAATCAGCCCCAGCATTTT	CSATPEGKFSNQPQHF
TRBD2	TRBV20-1	TRBJ2-1	-	TGCAGCGGGACCCGGACTAGCGGGCCCAATGAGCAGTTCTTC	CSGTRTSGPNEQFF
-	TRBV9	TRBJ2-1	-	TGTGCCAGCAGCGTAGGAAGCTACGTAGGGGGGAATGAGCAGTTCTTC	CASSVGSYVGGNEQFF
-	TRBV27	TRBJ2-7	-	TGTGCCAGCAGTTTATGGGGAAGCGAGCAGTACTTC	CASSLWGSEQYF
TRBD1	TRBV27	TRBJ2-5	many	TGTGCCAGCAAATCCGACAGGGGAAAGTCAGAGACCCAGTACTTC	CASKSDRGKSETQYF
-	TRBV2	TRBJ2-3	-	TGTGCCAGCAGCAGACAGGTCAGCACAGATACGCAGTATTTT	CASSRQVSTDTQYF
TRBD2	TRBV24-1	TRBJ2-3	few	TGTGCCACCAGTGATCGCGAGCGGGACAGCACAGATACGCAGTATTTT	CATSDRERDSTDTQYF
-	TRBV5-1	TRBJ2-5	few	TGCGCCACCCGGGCGCCAGGAAACAATGAGCAGTACTTC	CATRAPGNNEQYF
TRBD2	TRBV7-6	TRBJ2-1	-	TGTGCCAGCAGCATACTGACTAGCGGGAGTACCGATGAGCAGTTCTTC	CASSILTSGSTDEQFF
-	TRBV20-1	TRBJ2-1	few	TGCAGTGCTAGAGTATCGGGTACTGAGCAGTTCTTC	CSARVSGTEQFF
TRBD1	TRBV29-1	TRBJ1-1	-	TGCAGCGGCAGGGGGTTGGGCACTGAAGCTTTCTTT	CSGRGLGTEAFF